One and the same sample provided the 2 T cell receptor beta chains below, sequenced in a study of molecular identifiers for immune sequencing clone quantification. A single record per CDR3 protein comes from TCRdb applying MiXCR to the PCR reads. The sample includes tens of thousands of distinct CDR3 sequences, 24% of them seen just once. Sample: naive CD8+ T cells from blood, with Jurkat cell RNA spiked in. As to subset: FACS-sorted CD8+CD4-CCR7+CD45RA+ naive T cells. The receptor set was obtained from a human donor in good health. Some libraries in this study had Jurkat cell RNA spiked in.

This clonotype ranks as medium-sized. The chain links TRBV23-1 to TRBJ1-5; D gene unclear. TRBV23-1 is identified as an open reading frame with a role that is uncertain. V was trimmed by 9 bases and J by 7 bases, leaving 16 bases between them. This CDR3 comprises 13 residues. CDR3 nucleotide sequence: TGCGCCAGGGGTGTCCTGTGTAGACAGCCCCAGCATTTT. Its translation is CARGVLCRQPQHF.

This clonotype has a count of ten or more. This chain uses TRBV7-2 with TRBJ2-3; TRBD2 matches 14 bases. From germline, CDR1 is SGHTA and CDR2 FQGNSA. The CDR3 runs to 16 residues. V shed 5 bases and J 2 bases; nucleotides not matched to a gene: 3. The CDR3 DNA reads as TGTGCCAGCAGCCTGGGACTAGCGGGGGTCACAGATACGCAGTATTTT. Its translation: CASSLGLAGVTDTQYF. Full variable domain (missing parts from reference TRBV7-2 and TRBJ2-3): GAGVSQSPSNKVTEKGKDVELRCDPISGHTALYWYRQSLGQGLEFLIYFQGNSAPDKSGLPSDRFSAERTGGSVSTLTIQRTQQEDSAVYLCASSLGLAGVTDTQYFGPGTRLTVL.